This section outlines one T cell receptor (beta chain) sequence together with its context. The antigen remains undetermined. Noted time point: baseline, week 1 (first vaccination visit). This sample's treatment: pre-vaccination baseline after standard-of-care therapy. Donors had new IDH1-mutant astrocytomas of WHO grade 3 or 4 (ATRX-lost). This entry belongs to a study of a mutant IDH1 vaccine in newly diagnosed glioma. Study background: Treated patients had a mean age of roughly 40 years and a roughly 62% male, about 40% female split.

TCRdb's copy holds only in-frame clones and misses some; the assay was immunoSEQ multiplex PCR. Here the sample spans approximately 52,000 clones, 70% to 80% being singletons. The study's findings and limits: Pseudoprogression looked unconnected to shifts in top peripheral T cell clonotypes.

Material: PBMCs, obtained from a glioma patient treated with radiotherapy, temozolomide or both. The origin of this receptor is a woman between 35 and 50 years old with glioma.

CDR3 nucleotides: TGCGCCAGCACCCGGGGGGGGAGCACAGATACGCAGTATTTT. Amino acid sequence: CASTRGGSTDTQYF. The chain combines TRBV5-1 with TRBJ2-3; 8 bases match TRBD2. The length of the CDR3 is 14 residues. V dropped 6 bases and J dropped 0; count of bases not matched to a gene: 3. Germline loops: CDR1 SGHRS, CDR2 YFSETQ.